This note documents a single T cell receptor (beta chain) sequence. Its antigen remains unidentified. This record belongs to a study of cytomegalovirus exposure and HLA in healthy donors. General study points: CMV serostatus was the only immune exposure information that was available.

The study ran its PCR with 60 Vbeta and 13 Jbeta primers. Some clones are missing from TCRdb's copy, which holds only in-frame ones; the method was immunoSEQ multiplex PCR. The data contain around 170,000 clones, over 70% of them seen just once; the ten biggest clones take up roughly 1.5%. Trimming removed 6 bases from V and 0 bases from J, with 15 bases in between. CDR1 is KGHSH, CDR2 LQKENI, per germline. CDR3 length equals 16 residues. Specimen: PBMCs. This chain connects TRBV18 to TRBJ1-3, with D tentatively TRBD1 (5 bases). The receptor was isolated from a man aged 18 to 29 in good health and CMV-seronegative. CDR3 in DNA: TGTGCCAGCTCCCTTGGGACTCTCCACTCTGGAAACACCATATATTTT. It codes for CASSLGTLHSGNTIYF. The full variable domain, in which reference TRBV18 and TRBJ1-3 provide the parts outside the CDR3, is NAGVMQNPRHLVRRRGQEARLRCSPMKGHSHVYWYRQLPEEGLKFMVYLQKENIIDESGMPKERFSAEFPKEGPSILRIQQVVRGDSAAYFCASSLGTLHSGNTIYFGEGSWLTVV.